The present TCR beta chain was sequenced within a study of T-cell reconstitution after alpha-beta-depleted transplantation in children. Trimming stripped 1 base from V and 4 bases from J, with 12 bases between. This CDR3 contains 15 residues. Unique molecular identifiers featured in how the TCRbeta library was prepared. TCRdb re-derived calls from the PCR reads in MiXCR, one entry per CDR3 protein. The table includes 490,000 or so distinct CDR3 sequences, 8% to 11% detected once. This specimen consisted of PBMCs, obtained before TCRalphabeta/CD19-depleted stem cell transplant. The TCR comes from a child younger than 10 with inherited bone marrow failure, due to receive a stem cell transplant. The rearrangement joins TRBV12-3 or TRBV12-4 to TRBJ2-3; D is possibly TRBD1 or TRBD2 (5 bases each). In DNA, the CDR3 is TGTGCCAGCAGTTTAGGATTTGGGGGAGCAGATACGCAGTATTTT. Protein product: CASSLGFGGADTQYF.